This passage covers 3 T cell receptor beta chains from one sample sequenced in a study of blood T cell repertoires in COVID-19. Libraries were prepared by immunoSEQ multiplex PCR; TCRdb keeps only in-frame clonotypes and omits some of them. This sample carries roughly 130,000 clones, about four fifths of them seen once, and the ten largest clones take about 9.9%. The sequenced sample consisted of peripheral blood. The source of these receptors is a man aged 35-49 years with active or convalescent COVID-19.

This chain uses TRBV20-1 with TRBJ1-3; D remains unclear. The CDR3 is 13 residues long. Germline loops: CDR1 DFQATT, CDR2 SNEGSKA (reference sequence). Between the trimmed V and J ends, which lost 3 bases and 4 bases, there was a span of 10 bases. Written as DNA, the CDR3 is TGCAGTGCTAGTCGGGGTACCGGAAACACCATATATTTT. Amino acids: CSASRGTGNTIYF.

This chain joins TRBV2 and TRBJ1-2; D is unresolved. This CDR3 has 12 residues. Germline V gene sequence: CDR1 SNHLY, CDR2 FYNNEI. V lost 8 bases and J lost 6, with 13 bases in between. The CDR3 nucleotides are TGTGCCAGCGGCCGCTCCGGAGATGGCTACACCTTC. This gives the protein CASGRSGDGYTF.

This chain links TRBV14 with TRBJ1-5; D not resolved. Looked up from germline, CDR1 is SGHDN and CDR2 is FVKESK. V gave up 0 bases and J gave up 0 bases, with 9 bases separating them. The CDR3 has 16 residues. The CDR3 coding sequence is TGTGCCAGCAGCCAAGACGGGTTATATAGCAATCAGCCCCAGCATTTT. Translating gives CASSQDGLYSNQPQHF.